One and the same sample provided the 8 T cell receptor beta chains below, sequenced in a study of blood T cells in healthy people across ages. It was with a sample-barcoded 5' primer and a J-beta primer mix that a second PCR of roughly 7 to 12 cycles was run. TCRdb re-analysed the 5' RACE reads in MiXCR, keeping a single row per CDR3 protein. In the table there are 800,000 to 950,000 distinct CDR3 sequences, around 49% of which are singletons. Sequencing was carried out using blood. The receptors derive from a man under 40 in good health.

V and J are TRBV20-1 and TRBJ2-6; possibly TRBD1 or TRBD2 for D (5 bases each). CDR1 is DFQATT and CDR2 is SNEGSKA in the germline V gene (reference sequence). V was pared by 0 bases and J by 3 bases, with 15 bases between. CDR3 size: 17 residues. CDR3 region: CSARDQGDGYGANVLTF. The CDR3 nucleotides read TGCAGTGCTAGAGATCAAGGGGACGGATATGGGGCCAACGTCCTGACTTTC.

The V and J genes are TRBV29-1 and TRBJ1-5, with 8 nucleotides matching TRBD1. The V gene end was trimmed by 4 bases and the J gene end by 4 bases; junction bases not matched to a gene: 3. The CDR3 spans 13 residues. The V gene's germline CDR1 is SQVTM and CDR2 ANQGSEA. Here the CDR3 reads CSVAGQGNQPQHF. The CDR3 DNA reads TGCAGCGTTGCCGGACAGGGAAATCAGCCCCAGCATTTT.

The V and J genes are TRBV3-1 and TRBJ2-5; weak D call: TRBD1 (5 bases). Germline V gene data show CDR1 as LGHDT and CDR2 as YNNKEL (reference sequence). Between the trimmed V and J ends, which lost 1 base and 0 bases, there was a span of 9 bases. The CDR3 covers 15 residues. The CDR3 reads CASSQVQGYQETQYF. CDR3 nucleotide sequence: TGTGCCAGCAGCCAAGTCCAGGGATACCAAGAGACCCAGTACTTC.

The J gene is TRBJ2-1, the V gene TRBV3-1; a weak D match, TRBD2 (6 bases). The CDR3 runs 20 residues. Between the trimmed V and J ends, which lost 1 base and 4 bases, there was a span of 26 bases. CDR1 LGHDT and CDR2 YNNKEL come from the germline V gene (reference sequence). In DNA form, the CDR3 reads TGTGCCAGCAGCCAAGGGTTAGACTCCGGGACTCAATACGGTTACAATGAGCAGTTCTTC. This translates into CASSQGLDSGTQYGYNEQFF.

The chain combines TRBV15 with TRBJ2-5, with D maybe TRBD1 (6 bases). Germline V CDR1 and CDR2: LNHNV, YYDKDF (reference sequence). V lost 8 bases and J lost 2, with 15 bases in between. The CDR3 extends over 14 amino acids. CDR3 bases: TGTGCCACCCGCCTAGGACAGATACAAGAGACCCAGTACTTC. Protein: CATRLGQIQETQYF.

A few counts support this clonotype. The genes are TRBV9 and TRBJ2-7; 13 nucleotides line up with TRBD2. V dropped 7 bases and J dropped 6; count of bases not matched to a gene: 7. There are 14 residues in the CDR3. Per germline, CDR1 SGDLS and CDR2 YYNGEE. The CDR3 loop reads CASPGLAGDPEQYF. Written as DNA, the CDR3 is TGTGCCAGCCCCGGACTAGCGGGGGACCCCGAGCAGTACTTC.

This clonotype has more than one count but fewer than ten. The chain joins TRBV7-2 to TRBJ2-1; D gene unclear. The CDR3 sequence is 12 residues long. Trimming removed 0 bases from V and 6 bases from J, with 3 bases in between. Germline CDR1 is SGHTA and CDR2 is FQGNSA. CDR3 amino acids: CASSLARNEQFF. In DNA form, the CDR3 reads TGTGCCAGCAGCTTAGCGCGCAATGAGCAGTTCTTC.

CDR3 in amino acids: CASSPSSGRTDTQYF. The DNA of the CDR3 is TGTGCCAGCAGCCCCTCTAGCGGACGCACAGATACGCAGTATTTT. The chain employs TRBV7-9 and TRBJ2-3; 7 bases map to TRBD2. This CDR3 has 15 residues. The V segment lost 5 bases and the J segment 1 base; nucleotides outside the gene matches: 6. Germline V gives CDR1 SEHNR, CDR2 FQNEAQ (reference sequence).